This is a list of T cell receptor beta chains from one sample in a study of beta chain features in type 1 diabetes. Data came from immunoSEQ multiplex PCR; TCRdb stores just in-frame clones and leaves some out. The sample yields about 260,000 clones, under 70% seen once. Material for sequencing was naive CD4+ T cells from blood. The source is a man aged 25-40 years in good health. Each CDR3 is given with its conserved first and last residue. Each record gives: D gene, CDR3 length, V gene, CDR3 protein. A D gene is named only where the DNA matches it firmly.

d_gene: TRBD2; len: 14; v_gene: TRBV6-5; CDR3aa: CASSLSSGQETQYF
d_gene: TRBD1; len: 13; v_gene: TRBV29-1; CDR3aa: CSVSQGPNTEAFF
d_gene: TRBD1; len: 17; v_gene: TRBV13; CDR3aa: CASSLEWGQGGTGELFF
d_gene: NA; len: 14; v_gene: TRBV9; CDR3aa: CASSVGGDNSPLHF
d_gene: NA; len: 13; v_gene: TRBV11-2; CDR3aa: CASSLDRTNEQFF
d_gene: TRBD2; len: 16; v_gene: TRBV14; CDR3aa: CASSLLTSGSYNEQFF
d_gene: NA; len: 12; v_gene: TRBV14; CDR3aa: CASSPSGFGYTF
d_gene: TRBD2; len: 16; v_gene: TRBV11-2; CDR3aa: CASSPRTSGSTDTQYF
d_gene: TRBD2; len: 16; v_gene: TRBV5-1; CDR3aa: CASSLGSSGRGNEQFF
d_gene: TRBD1; len: 15; v_gene: TRBV7-2; CDR3aa: CASTSGKGQGKTQYF
d_gene: NA; len: 12; v_gene: TRBV18; CDR3aa: CASSPGQETQYF
d_gene: NA; len: 12; v_gene: TRBV7-9; CDR3aa: CASSRGTDTQYF
d_gene: NA; len: 14; v_gene: TRBV7-2; CDR3aa: CASSLALSYNEQFF
d_gene: TRBD2; len: 15; v_gene: TRBV6-6; CDR3aa: CASSDLAGETYEQYF
d_gene: NA; len: 16; v_gene: TRBV27; CDR3aa: CASSRDAGSGANVLTF
d_gene: NA; len: 17; v_gene: TRBV13; CDR3aa: CASSPRGRPGRPDTQYF
d_gene: TRBD2; len: 12; v_gene: TRBV29-1; CDR3aa: CSAASGYNEQFF
d_gene: TRBD2; len: 14; v_gene: TRBV28; CDR3aa: CASSLGLAGFEQFF
d_gene: NA; len: 10; v_gene: TRBV29-1; CDR3aa: CSVGHNEQFF
d_gene: TRBD2; len: 14; v_gene: TRBV30; CDR3aa: CAWNGRASTDTQYF
d_gene: NA; len: 11; v_gene: TRBV29-1; CDR3aa: CSGKLANEQFF
d_gene: NA; len: 13; v_gene: TRBV10-3; CDR3aa: CAIQGRLLETQYF
d_gene: NA; len: 11; v_gene: TRBV6-5; CDR3aa: CASSYSSEQYF
d_gene: NA; len: 12; v_gene: TRBV16; CDR3aa: CASSQLSQPQHF
d_gene: NA; len: 12; v_gene: TRBV7-2; CDR3aa: CASRKTLETQYF
d_gene: TRBD1; len: 14; v_gene: TRBV30; CDR3aa: CAWSRDSRTDTQYF
d_gene: NA; len: 14; v_gene: TRBV30; CDR3aa: CAWSPTGGGETQYF
d_gene: NA; len: 13; v_gene: TRBV29-1; CDR3aa: CSVARMLTDTQYF
d_gene: NA; len: 13; v_gene: TRBV7-9; CDR3aa: CASSSGLFYEQYF
d_gene: NA; len: 15; v_gene: TRBV5-4; CDR3aa: CASSLGDSDGTEQFF
d_gene: NA; len: 14; v_gene: TRBV2; CDR3aa: CASSVTTLQETQYF
d_gene: NA; len: 14; v_gene: TRBV6-1; CDR3aa: CASRRRQLDQPQHF
d_gene: NA; len: 16; v_gene: TRBV29-1; CDR3aa: CSVEAPGVSSYNEQFF
d_gene: TRBD2; len: 14; v_gene: TRBV9; CDR3aa: CASSSHSGVNEQFF
d_gene: NA; len: 12; v_gene: TRBV29-1; CDR3aa: CSGLGGLTEAFF
d_gene: NA; len: 12; v_gene: TRBV30; CDR3aa: CAYGGGSYEQYF
d_gene: NA; len: 12; v_gene: TRBV29-1; CDR3aa: CSVEGSYNEQFF
d_gene: NA; len: 15; v_gene: TRBV2; CDR3aa: CASSPGTSNTGELFF
d_gene: NA; len: 14; v_gene: TRBV27; CDR3aa: CASSNSGSSYEQYF
d_gene: NA; len: 12; v_gene: TRBV29-1; CDR3aa: CSVEEGGETQYF
d_gene: NA; len: 10; v_gene: TRBV27; CDR3aa: CASGGETQYF
d_gene: TRBD1; len: 14; v_gene: TRBV5-6; CDR3aa: CASSLRQGAETQYF
d_gene: NA; len: 11; v_gene: TRBV30; CDR3aa: CAWTHGETQYF
d_gene: NA; len: 13; v_gene: TRBV29-1; CDR3aa: CSVVDSARQGYTF
d_gene: NA; len: 12; v_gene: TRBV30; CDR3aa: CAHGVFSTEAFF
d_gene: TRBD1; len: 16; v_gene: TRBV7-2; CDR3aa: CASSHSLPGTGSGYTF
d_gene: NA; len: 14; v_gene: TRBV25-1; CDR3aa: CASSAPSDGYGYTF
d_gene: TRBD1; len: 15; v_gene: TRBV18; CDR3aa: CASSPSGTAFSEQYF
d_gene: NA; len: 15; v_gene: TRBV5-1; CDR3aa: CASSSGVMTYNEQFF
d_gene: NA; len: 16; v_gene: TRBV23-1; CDR3aa: CASTTRLWNLSRGYTF
d_gene: NA; len: 13; v_gene: TRBV30; CDR3aa: CAWSGGPGQPQHF
d_gene: NA; len: 14; v_gene: TRBV7-8; CDR3aa: CASSLARLYNEQFF